The 8 T cell receptor beta chains below were found in one sample sequenced in a study of sequential checkpoint blockade in melanoma. Only in-frame clones appear in the TCRdb table, and some are missing; sequencing was by immunoSEQ multiplex PCR. The sample has about 10,000 clones; around 75% are singletons. As to treatment: randomized to nivolumab then ipilimumab (arm A) or the reverse (arm B). Sequencing used CD8+ T cells sorted from blood (inferred from file names), obtained from a patient given nivolumab and ipilimumab in sequence. The source of these receptors is a human donor with melanoma.

This clone has just a few counts. The chain recombines TRBV10-2 with TRBJ1-5; D gene unclear. The CDR3 totals 15 residues. Trimming took off 0 bases at V and 6 bases at J, with 12 bases between the two ends. Germline assignment: CDR1 WSHSY and CDR2 SAAADI. This CDR3 is CASSESRGLGQPQHF. CDR3 sequence (DNA): TGCGCCAGCAGTGAGTCGAGAGGGCTAGGTCAGCCCCAGCATTTT.

The chain links TRBV7-3 to TRBJ2-5, with TRBD1 matching over 8 bases. The CDR3 contains 13 residues. The ends lost 5 bases at V and 5 bases at J; junction bases unmatched: 4. Germline V CDR1 and CDR2: SGHTA, FQGTGA. Here the CDR3 reads CASSPTGVETQYF. CDR3 DNA sequence: TGTGCCAGCAGCCCGACAGGGGTGGAGACCCAGTACTTC. The full variable domain, its missing parts supplied by reference TRBV7-3 and TRBJ2-5, is GAGVSQTPSNKVTEKGKYVELRCDPISGHTALYWYRQSLGQGPEFLIYFQGTGAADDSGLPNDRFFAVRPEGSVSTLKIQRTERGDSAVYLCASSPTGVETQYFGPGTRLLVL.

The gene calls are TRBV9 and TRBJ1-1; D might be TRBD1 (5 bases). The germline CDR1 and CDR2 sequences are SGDLS and YYNGEE. V lost 3 bases and J 3 bases, leaving 15 bases between the germline ends. The CDR3 extends over 15 amino acids. The CDR3, as DNA: TGTGCCAGCAGCGAGGACACCGGAAAGGACACTGAAGCTTTCTTT. Protein sequence: CASSEDTGKDTEAFF.

The J gene is TRBJ2-7, the V gene TRBV6-5; 7 bases fit TRBD1. Looked up from germline, CDR1 is MNHEY and CDR2 is SVGAGI. After removal of 6 bases from V and 5 bases from J, the junction contained 7 bases not matched to a gene. The CDR3 sequence is 13 residues long. The DNA for the CDR3 is TGTGCCAGCAGAGGCCAGGGGGACAACGAGCAGTACTTC. It yields the protein CASRGQGDNEQYF.

This chain joins TRBV5-4 and TRBJ2-7; 12 bases line up with TRBD2. Trimming cost V 4 bases and J 2 bases; bases outside gene matches: 10. In germline, CDR1 is SGHNT, CDR2 YYREEE (reference sequence). The CDR3 is 17 amino acids. CDR3 coding DNA: TGTGCCAGCAGCCCAGGGCCTGGACTAGCGGGAACCTACGAGCAGTACTTC. Amino acids: CASSPGPGLAGTYEQYF. Variable domain in full (rest from reference TRBV5-4 and TRBJ2-7): ETGVTQSPTHLIKTRGQQVTLRCSSQSGHNTVSWYQQALGQGPQFIFQYYREEENGRGNFPPRFSGLQFPNYSSELNVNALELDDSALYLCASSPGPGLAGTYEQYFGPGTRLTVT.

The V and J genes are TRBV2 and TRBJ2-7; perhaps TRBD1 as D (6 bases). Germline V lookup: CDR1 SNHLY, CDR2 FYNNEI. Trimming removed 8 bases from V and 0 bases from J, with 11 bases in between. The CDR3 loop spans 13 amino acids. For the CDR3, the DNA is TGTGCCAGCTTAGGGGACACCTCCTACGAGCAGTACTTC. Its protein product is CASLGDTSYEQYF.

This chain uses TRBV25-1 with TRBJ2-2; 7 bases fit TRBD2. V was clipped by 2 bases and J by 9 bases; unmatched bases: 9. The CDR3 has 15 residues. Germline CDR1 and CDR2: MGHDK and SYGVNS. CDR3: CASSEGAGRDRELFF. In nucleotides, the CDR3 is TGTGCCAGCAGTGAAGGGGCAGGGAGGGACCGGGAGCTGTTTTTT.

The chain employs TRBV5-1 and TRBJ2-7; TRBD1 is a possible D gene (6 bases). CDR3 length equals 13 residues. CDR1 and CDR2 (germline): SGHRS, YFSETQ. V was cut by 5 bases and J by 0 bases, with 9 bases left in between. CDR3 DNA: TGCGCCAGCAGTCCGGACAGCTCCTACGAGCAGTACTTC. Translated, it gives CASSPDSSYEQYF. The complete variable domain, with remaining parts taken from reference TRBV5-1 and TRBJ2-7, reads KAGVTQTPRYLIKTRGQQVTLSCSPISGHRSVSWYQQTPGQGLQFLFEYFSETQRNKGNFPGRFSGRQFSNSRSEMNVSTLELGDSALYLCASSPDSSYEQYFGPGTRLTVT.